One T cell receptor beta chain is described in this entry. Its specificity is unknown. CDR1 and CDR2 from the germline V gene are LNHDA and SQIVND (reference sequence). V was clipped by 8 bases and J by 7 bases; unmatched bases: 6. CDR3 length: 14 residues. The sample is drawn from a study of cytomegalovirus exposure and HLA in healthy donors. Study results and caveats: TCR beta sequences reportedly predicted most subjects' HLA-A and HLA-B alleles accurately.

In the PCR, 60 Vbeta and 13 Jbeta primers were used. Profiled with immunoSEQ multiplex PCR; TCRdb holds only in-frame clones, not every one. The sample consists of 97,000 or so clones, about 81% of them appearing once. Specimen: PBMCs. The chain has TRBV19 and TRBJ1-6; 9 nucleotides agree with TRBD1. This TCR came from a man between 35 and 55 years old in good health and CMV-seronegative. The CDR3 reads CASSLGTGNSPLHF. CDR3 nucleotide sequence: TGTGCCAGTTCCCTCGGGACAGGGAATTCACCCCTCCACTTT. The whole variable domain, remainder taken from reference TRBV19 and TRBJ1-6, is DGGITQSPKYLFRKEGQNVTLSCEQNLNHDAMYWYRQDPGQGLRLIYYSQIVNDFQKGDIAEGYSVSREKKESFPLTVTSAQKNPTAFYLCASSLGTGNSPLHFGNGTRLTVT.